The sequence of this TCR beta chain was determined in a study of OX40 agonist ivuxolimab in advanced cancers. TCRdb's copy holds only in-frame clones and misses some; the assay was immunoSEQ multiplex PCR. The top ten clones hold about 0.9% of a sample with approximately 72,000 clones, just over 85% of them seen once. CDR1 and CDR2 (germline): MDHEN, SYDVKM. The ends were cut back, 5 bases at V and 2 bases at J, with 19 bases in the middle. This CDR3 comprises 18 residues. Sample: CD4+ or CD8+ T cells sorted from blood, taken in a trial of the OX40 agonist ivuxolimab. The chain is built from TRBV28 and TRBJ2-6; D tentatively reads TRBD1 or TRBD2 (6 bases each). This clonotype originated in an adult with an advanced solid tumor such as melanoma, head and neck, liver or kidney cancer. In DNA, the CDR3 is TGTGCCAGCAGTCCTTCCACCGGAGGGGGGACTGGGGCCAACGTCCTGACTTTC. This sequence encodes CASSPSTGGGTGANVLTF.